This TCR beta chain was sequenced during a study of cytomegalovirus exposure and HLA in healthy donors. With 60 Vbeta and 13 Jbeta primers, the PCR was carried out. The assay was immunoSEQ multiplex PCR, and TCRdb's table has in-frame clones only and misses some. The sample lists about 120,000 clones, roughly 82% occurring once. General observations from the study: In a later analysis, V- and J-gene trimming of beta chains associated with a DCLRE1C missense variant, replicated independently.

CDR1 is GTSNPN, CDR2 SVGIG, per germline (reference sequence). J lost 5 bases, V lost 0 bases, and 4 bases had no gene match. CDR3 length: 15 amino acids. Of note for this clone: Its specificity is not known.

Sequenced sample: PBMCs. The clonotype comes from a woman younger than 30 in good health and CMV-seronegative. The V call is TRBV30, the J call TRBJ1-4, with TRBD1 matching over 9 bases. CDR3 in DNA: TGTGCCTGGAGTGTTTTTGGGACAGGGAATGAAAAACTGTTTTTT. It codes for CAWSVFGTGNEKLFF.